One sample yielded the 6 T cell receptor beta chains listed below, sequenced in a study of T cell repertoires in cytomegalovirus infection (dated by TCRdb to between 2019 and 2020). The sequencer listed for this sample is Illumina HiSeq 1500. The raw public reads went through TCRdb reprocessing: fastp at Q25, MiXCR clone calling, in-frame beta chains kept. CDR3 protein duplicates are merged, each entry listing the most common genes and DNA. This sample has 150,000 to 200,000 distinct CDR3 sequences in its table, and approximately 18% of those were observed once. About 23% of the sample belongs to the ten largest clones. The sequencing input was CD8+ T cells from PBMCs. The origin of the receptors is a human donor in good health (CMV status not recorded). Some clones in this sample may be carry-over from other donors' samples.

The chain combines TRBV2 with TRBJ2-4, with 7 bases aligning to TRBD2. The CDR3 totals 12 residues. V lost 1 base to trimming and J lost 9 bases; unmatched junction nucleotides: 0. Germline V CDR1 and CDR2: SNHLY, FYNNEI. The CDR3 DNA reads as TGTGCCAGCAGTGAAGGGGGGGGCATTCAGTACTTC. It yields the protein CASSEGGGIQYF.

The rearrangement links TRBV6-2 or TRBV6-3 to TRBJ2-1; 7 bases agree with TRBD2. From germline, CDR1 is MNHEY and CDR2 SVGEGT. This CDR3 region has 16 residues. V dropped 4 bases and J dropped 4; count of bases not matched to a gene: 10. The CDR3 loop reads CASSSSLARGYNEQFF. The CDR3 bases are TGTGCCAGCAGTTCATCACTAGCGAGGGGTTACAATGAGCAGTTCTTC.

This clonotype was counted a few times. The CDR3: CASSQDHGRGSSTDTQYF. Written as DNA, the CDR3 is TGTGCCAGCAGCCAAGATCACGGAAGGGGCTCTAGCACAGATACGCAGTATTTT. The rearrangement uses TRBV14 and TRBJ2-3; D possibly corresponds to TRBD1 (5 bases). Deletions cut 0 bases from V and 0 bases from J, with 16 bases between. The germline CDR1 and CDR2 sequences are SGHDN and FVKESK. CDR3 size: 18 residues.

This clonotype was found a few times. The chain carries TRBV28 and TRBJ2-7; the match to TRBD1 covers 11 bases. The V gene end was trimmed by 5 bases and the J gene end by 3 bases; junction bases not matched to a gene: 12. Germline loops: CDR1 MDHEN, CDR2 SYDVKM. This CDR3 comprises 17 residues. CDR3 sequence (DNA): TGTGCCAGCAGTGCCGGACAGGGGGCGTGGGGTCTCTACGAGCAGTACTTC. Translation: CASSAGQGAWGLYEQYF.

This chain connects TRBV27 to TRBJ1-1; 7 bases fit TRBD1. There are 14 residues in the CDR3. Germline lookup yields CDR1 MNHEY and CDR2 SMNVEV (reference sequence). With 5 bases clipped from V and 3 bases from J, the junction kept 6 bases outside the gene matches. The DNA of the CDR3 is TGTGCCAGCAGTCGGCAGGGGGAATACACTGAAGCTTTCTTT. It codes for CASSRQGEYTEAFF.

V is TRBV20-1 and J is TRBJ1-1, with D maybe TRBD1 (5 bases). Germline CDR1 reads DFQATT; CDR2 reads SNEGSKA (reference sequence). V was clipped by 4 bases and J by 8 bases, with 11 bases between them. The CDR3 runs to 11 residues. The CDR3 sequence: CSAIWQGEAFF. The CDR3 bases are TGCAGTGCTATATGGCAGGGAGAAGCTTTCTTT.